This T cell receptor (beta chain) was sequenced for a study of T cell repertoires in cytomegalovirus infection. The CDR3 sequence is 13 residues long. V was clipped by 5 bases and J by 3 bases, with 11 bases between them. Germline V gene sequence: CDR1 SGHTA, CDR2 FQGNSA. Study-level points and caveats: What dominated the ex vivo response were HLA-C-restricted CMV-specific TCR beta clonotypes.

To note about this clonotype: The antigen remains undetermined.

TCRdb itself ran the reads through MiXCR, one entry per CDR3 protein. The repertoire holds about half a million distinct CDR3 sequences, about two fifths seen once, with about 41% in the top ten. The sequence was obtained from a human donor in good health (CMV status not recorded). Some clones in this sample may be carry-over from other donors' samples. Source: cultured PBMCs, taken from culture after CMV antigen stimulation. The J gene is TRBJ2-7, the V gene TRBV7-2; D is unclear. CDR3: CASSPGVNYEQYF. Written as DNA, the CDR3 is TGTGCCAGCAGCCCTGGGGTGAACTACGAGCAGTACTTC.